The rows below give T cell receptor beta chains drawn from one sample of a study of CD8+ T cells in alopecia areata. Profiling relied on immunoSEQ multiplex PCR, and the TCRdb table lists in-frame clones only, not all of them. This repertoire shows roughly 200,000 clones, 43% found once; its top ten account for 2% to 3%. Specimen: CD4+ T cells sorted from blood, collected around week 36, from a patient treated with tofacitinib. These TCRs come from a human donor with alopecia areata. The CDR3 runs from the conserved cysteine through the conserved F or W. Each record gives: D gene, V gene, clone size, J gene, CDR3 DNA, CDR3 protein. D genes are given only for firm matches. Part of the rows lack a size; the others show once, few, many or a class for expanded clones.

.	TRBV5-1	.	TRBJ2-1	TGCGCCAGCAGCACCGTACCGGGAGAGGGCAATGAGCAGTTCTTC	CASSTVPGEGNEQFF
.	TRBV5-1	.	TRBJ2-7	TGCGCCAGCAGCTTGGGGACGGGGCACAACGAGCAGTACTTC	CASSLGTGHNEQYF
.	TRBV29-1	few	TRBJ2-3	TGCAGCGTTGATGACCGCACAGATACGCAGTATTTT	CSVDDRTDTQYF
TRBD1	TRBV10-3	.	TRBJ1-1	TGTGCCATCAGTGGACAGGGGGTTACTGAAGCTTTCTTT	CAISGQGVTEAFF
TRBD2	TRBV27	.	TRBJ2-7	TGTGCCAGCGGACTAGCGGGAGGGCGAAGCTCCTACGAGCAGTACTTC	CASGLAGGRSSYEQYF
.	TRBV30	.	TRBJ2-1	TGTGCCTGGAGTGTTCCCCAGATCAATGAGCAGTTCTTC	CAWSVPQINEQFF
.	TRBV7-8	.	TRBJ1-1	TGTGCCAGCAGTTGGACCTTGAACACTGAAGCTTTCTTT	CASSWTLNTEAFF
.	TRBV5-1	once	TRBJ2-7	TGCGCCAGCAGCTGGAACTCCTACGAGCAGTACTTC	CASSWNSYEQYF
.	TRBV7-2	.	TRBJ2-1	TGTGCCAGCAGCCCTATTGACAATGAGCAGTTCTTC	CASSPIDNEQFF
.	TRBV6-5	.	TRBJ2-1	TGTGCCAGCAGTTCTCGGGGACACAATGAGCAGTTCTTC	CASSSRGHNEQFF
TRBD1	TRBV15	few	TRBJ2-7	TGTGCCACCAGCAGATTGGGGGACAGCTCCTACGAGCAGTACTTC	CATSRLGDSSYEQYF
TRBD1	TRBV27	.	TRBJ2-6	TGTGCCAGCAGTTTTCGACAGGGCTTTTCTGGGGCCAACGTCCTGACTTTC	CASSFRQGFSGANVLTF
.	TRBV25-1	many	TRBJ2-5	TGTGCCAGCAGTTCAAACCCGGGACACCGAGAGACCCAGTACTTC	CASSSNPGHRETQYF